This T cell receptor beta chain was profiled in a study of blood T cell repertoires in COVID-19. In the authors' methods: Reference gene primer amplification gave nucleated cell count estimates. Sequencing was performed with immunoSEQ multiplex PCR; in TCRdb, only in-frame clones are kept and a portion is missing. V, J and clone size are those of that table, while D and trimming were read from the DNA. This table has some 150,000 clones, 87% appearing once. This receptor was identified in a man in his fifties with active COVID-19. The sample taken for sequencing was peripheral blood.

The DNA for the CDR3 is TGTGCCAGCACCGGAGCAGATACGCAGTATTTT. This codes for CASTGADTQYF. This chain links TRBV7-9 with TRBJ2-3, with D uncertain. V gave up 7 bases and J gave up 4 bases, with 6 bases separating them. Germline values: CDR1 SEHNR, CDR2 FQNEAQ (reference sequence). The CDR3 is 11 amino acids.